This T cell receptor beta chain was found in a study of shared clonotypes between healthy human individuals. Study overall: There were three CD4 naive, three CD4 memory, two CD8 naive and one CD8 memory plates per donor. Points from the study as a whole: An effect of sequencing depth on clonotype sharing among donors was expected.

Among the donors, all were Caucasian adults who lived in Nashville, Tennessee. The investigators split CD4+ cells into a CD45RA+ naive subset and a CD45RA-negative memory subset. The assay was immunoSEQ multiplex PCR, and TCRdb's table has in-frame clones only and misses some. This sample yields roughly 2 million clones, of which 90% to 95% are seen a single time; 0.1% to 0.15% belongs to the top ten. V shed 7 bases and J shed 4 bases, with 16 bases lying between them. Germline V gene lookup returns CDR1 LNHDA and CDR2 SQIVND (reference sequence). The CDR3 contains 14 residues. In the case of this clone: Antigen specificity is unknown.

The chain carries TRBV19 and TRBJ1-1; a weak D match, TRBD1 (5 bases). The sequence was obtained from a man between 18 and 35 years old in good health. Input material: naive CD4+ T cells sorted from blood. Documented subset: CD45RA+ positively selected. This CDR3 reads CASNSPQGRTEAFF. For the CDR3, the DNA is TGTGCCAGTAATTCCCCCCAGGGTCGCACTGAAGCTTTCTTT.